This T cell receptor beta chain came from a study of tumor and adjacent non-tumor tissue in lung cancer. Whole-study context: Histology: about a dozen adenocarcinoma, a couple of squamous cell carcinoma, 1 small cell lung cancer. On average, productive TCRbeta reads reached about 4.4 million per sample.

The library came from three nested PCR rounds adapted from ARM-PCR protocols. TCRdb analysed the multiplex PCR reads with MiXCR anew, one entry per CDR3 protein. This sample has 100,000 to 150,000 distinct CDR3 sequences, with 55% to 75% found just once. This clonotype was seen at least ten times. Its cognate antigen is unknown. Study-wide results and caveats: In normal lung, the top 100 clones were significantly more dominant than in tumor. Compared with tumor, normal lung showed significantly lower TCR diversity.

No cell sorting was done before RNA was extracted from the tissue. The sequenced sample consisted of lung tumor tissue. The receptor comes from a man aged 25-40 years with non-small cell lung cancer.

The CDR3 coding sequence is TGTGCCAGCAGCTTAGACAGGGAGGACGAGCAGTACTTC. This codes for CASSLDREDEQYF. The rearrangement uses TRBV11-2 and TRBJ2-7; possibly TRBD2 for D (6 bases). This CDR3 has 13 residues. Per germline, CDR1 SGHAT and CDR2 FQNNGV. V was pared by 0 bases and J by 5 bases, with 8 bases between. The complete variable domain, with remaining parts taken from reference TRBV11-2 and TRBJ2-7, reads EAGVAQSPRYKIIEKRQSVAFWCNPISGHATLYWYQQILGQGPKLLIQFQNNGVVDDSQLPKDRFSAERLKGVDSTLKIQPAKLEDSAVYLCASSLDREDEQYFGPGTRLTVT.